The T cell receptor beta chain under discussion was sequenced for a study of beta chain features in type 1 diabetes. Study summary: Across every sample, 107,917,701 sorted cells were examined in total.

This clone occurred a few times. Its antigen is not known. Investigators reverse transcribed all isolated RNA, so they sequenced expressed TCRB transcripts. Each sample of naive, central memory or regulatory T cells had, on average, about 3.6 million reads. Produced via immunoSEQ multiplex PCR; TCRdb's table is partial and in-frame only. In the table there are 550,000 to 850,000 clones, 10% to 15% of which are singletons. V was pared by 6 bases and J by 5 bases, with 17 bases between. This CDR3 spans 14 amino acids. The germline V gene has CDR1 MNHNS and CDR2 SASEGT. Findings of the study overall: Diminished insertions and augmented deletions at VDJ junctions characterized type 1 diabetes patients. Shorter TCRB CDR3s, moderately but significantly so, marked every one of the four CD4+ subsets in Type 1 diabetes patients.

Each sorted fraction was over 95% pure. The source of this sequence is a young man with type 1 diabetes. The rearrangement uses TRBV6-1 and TRBJ2-7; D gene uncertain. What was sequenced was naive CD4+ T cells from blood. The CDR3, as DNA: TGTGCCAGCAGCCTCCGGACCCTCCCCAACGAGCAGTACTTC. Translated: CASSLRTLPNEQYF.